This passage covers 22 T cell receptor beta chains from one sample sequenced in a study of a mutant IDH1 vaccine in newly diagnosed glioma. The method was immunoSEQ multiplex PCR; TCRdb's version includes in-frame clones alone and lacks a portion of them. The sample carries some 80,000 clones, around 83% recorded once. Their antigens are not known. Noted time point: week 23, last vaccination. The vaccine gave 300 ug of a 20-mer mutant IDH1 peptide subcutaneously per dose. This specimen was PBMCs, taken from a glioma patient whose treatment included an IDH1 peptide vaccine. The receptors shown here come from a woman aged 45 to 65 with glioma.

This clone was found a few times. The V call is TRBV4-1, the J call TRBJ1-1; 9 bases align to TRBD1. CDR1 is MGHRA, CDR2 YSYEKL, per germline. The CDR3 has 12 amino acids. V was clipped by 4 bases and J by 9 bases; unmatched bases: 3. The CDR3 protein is CASSPGTGKAFF. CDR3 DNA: TGCGCCAGCAGCCCCGGGACAGGGAAAGCTTTCTTT.

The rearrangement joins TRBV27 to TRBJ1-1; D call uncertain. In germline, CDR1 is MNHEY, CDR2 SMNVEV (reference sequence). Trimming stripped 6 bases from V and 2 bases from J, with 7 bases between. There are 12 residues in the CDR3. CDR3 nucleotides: TGTGCCAGCAGACACCCCAACACTGAAGCTTTCTTT. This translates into CASRHPNTEAFF.

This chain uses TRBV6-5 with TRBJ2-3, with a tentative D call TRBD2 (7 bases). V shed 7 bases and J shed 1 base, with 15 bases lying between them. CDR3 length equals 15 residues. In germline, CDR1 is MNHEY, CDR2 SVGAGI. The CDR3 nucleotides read TGTGCCAGCAAAAGGGGGGAGGGCCGCACAGATACGCAGTATTTT. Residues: CASKRGEGRTDTQYF.

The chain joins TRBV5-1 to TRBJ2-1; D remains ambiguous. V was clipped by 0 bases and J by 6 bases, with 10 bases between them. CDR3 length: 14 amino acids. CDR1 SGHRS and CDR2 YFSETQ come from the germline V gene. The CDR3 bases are TGCGCCAGCAGCTTGGGAGGTCCTGCCAATGAGCAGTTCTTC. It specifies CASSLGGPANEQFF.

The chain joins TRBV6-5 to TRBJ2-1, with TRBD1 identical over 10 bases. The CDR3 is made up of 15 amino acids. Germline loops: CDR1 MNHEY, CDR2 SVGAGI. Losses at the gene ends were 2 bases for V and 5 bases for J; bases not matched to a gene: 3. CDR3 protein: CASSYGDRGNNEQFF. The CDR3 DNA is TGTGCCAGCAGTTACGGGGACAGGGGTAACAATGAGCAGTTCTTC.

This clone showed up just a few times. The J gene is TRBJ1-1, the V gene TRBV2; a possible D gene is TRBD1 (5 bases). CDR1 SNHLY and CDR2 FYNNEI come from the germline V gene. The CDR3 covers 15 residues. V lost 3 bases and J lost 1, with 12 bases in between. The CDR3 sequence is CASSDSVGGNTEAFF. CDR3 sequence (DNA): TGTGCCAGCAGTGATTCGGTGGGGGGGAACACTGAAGCTTTCTTT.

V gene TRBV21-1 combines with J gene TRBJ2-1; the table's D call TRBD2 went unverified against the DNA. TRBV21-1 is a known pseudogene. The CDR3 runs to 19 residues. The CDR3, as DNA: TGTGCCAGCAGCAAAACCGGGACTAGCGGAAGTTCCTCCTACAATGAGCAGTTCTTC. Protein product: CASSKTGTSGSSSYNEQFF.

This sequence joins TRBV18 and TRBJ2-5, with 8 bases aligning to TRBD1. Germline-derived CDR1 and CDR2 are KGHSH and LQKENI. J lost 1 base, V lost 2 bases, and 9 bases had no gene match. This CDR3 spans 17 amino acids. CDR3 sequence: CASSPVQGAGRQETQYF. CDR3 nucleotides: TGTGCCAGCTCACCAGTCCAGGGGGCAGGGCGCCAAGAGACCCAGTACTTC.

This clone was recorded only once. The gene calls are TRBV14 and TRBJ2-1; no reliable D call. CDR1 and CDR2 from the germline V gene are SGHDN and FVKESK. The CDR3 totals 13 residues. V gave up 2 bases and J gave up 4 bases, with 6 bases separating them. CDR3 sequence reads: CASSQPGYNEQFF. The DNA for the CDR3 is TGTGCCAGCAGCCAACCGGGTTACAATGAGCAGTTCTTC.

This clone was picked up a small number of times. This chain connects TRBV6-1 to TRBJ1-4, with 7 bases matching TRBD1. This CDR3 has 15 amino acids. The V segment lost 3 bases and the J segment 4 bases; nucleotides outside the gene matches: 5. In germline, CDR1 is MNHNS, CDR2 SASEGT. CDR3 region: CASSEWGQLNEKLFF. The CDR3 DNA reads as TGTGCCAGCAGTGAGTGGGGACAGCTTAATGAAAAACTGTTTTTT.

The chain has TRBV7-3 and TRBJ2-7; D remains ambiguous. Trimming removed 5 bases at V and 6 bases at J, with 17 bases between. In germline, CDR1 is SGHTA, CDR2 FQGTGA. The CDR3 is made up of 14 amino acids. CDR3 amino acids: CASSLGPAKFEQYF. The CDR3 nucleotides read TGTGCCAGCAGCCTAGGACCGGCTAAGTTCGAGCAGTACTTC.

CDR3 loop: CASSVAARGVSYNEQFF. CDR3 DNA sequence: TGTGCCAGCAGCGTAGCGGCCAGGGGGGTCTCCTACAATGAGCAGTTCTTC. V usage is TRBV9 and J usage is TRBJ2-1; tentative D call: TRBD1 (7 bases). Deletions cut 0 bases from V and 0 bases from J, with 13 bases between. The CDR3 has 17 amino acids. Germline V gene lookup returns CDR1 SGDLS and CDR2 YYNGEE.

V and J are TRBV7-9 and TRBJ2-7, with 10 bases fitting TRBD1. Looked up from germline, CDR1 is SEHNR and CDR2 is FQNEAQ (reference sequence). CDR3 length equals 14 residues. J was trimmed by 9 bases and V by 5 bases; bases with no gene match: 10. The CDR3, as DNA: TGTGCCAGCAGCCCCGGGACAGGGGATTCGGGGCAGTACTTC. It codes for CASSPGTGDSGQYF.

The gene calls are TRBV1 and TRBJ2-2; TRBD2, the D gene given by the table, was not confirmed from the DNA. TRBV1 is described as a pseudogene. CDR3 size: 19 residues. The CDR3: CTSSQTGTSGSRGTGELFF. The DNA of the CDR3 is TGCACCAGCAGCCAAACCGGGACTAGCGGGAGTCGCGGCACCGGGGAGCTGTTTTTT.

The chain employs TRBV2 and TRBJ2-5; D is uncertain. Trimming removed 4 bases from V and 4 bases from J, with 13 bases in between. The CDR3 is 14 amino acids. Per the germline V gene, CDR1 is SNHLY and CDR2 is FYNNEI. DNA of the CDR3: TGTGCCAGCAGTGCCGGGCCGTGGGCAGAGACCCAGTACTTC. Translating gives CASSAGPWAETQYF.

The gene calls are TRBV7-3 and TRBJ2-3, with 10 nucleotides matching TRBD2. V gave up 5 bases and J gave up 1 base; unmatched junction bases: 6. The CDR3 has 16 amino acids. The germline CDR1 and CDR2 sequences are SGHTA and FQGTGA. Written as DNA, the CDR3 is TGTGCCAGCAGCCTTGCTAGCGGGAGCGGCACAGATACGCAGTATTTT. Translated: CASSLASGSGTDTQYF.

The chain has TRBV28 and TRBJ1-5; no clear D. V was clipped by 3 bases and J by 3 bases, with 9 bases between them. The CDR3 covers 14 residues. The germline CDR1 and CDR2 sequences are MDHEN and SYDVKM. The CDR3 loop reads CASSLHGDNQPQHF. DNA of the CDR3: TGTGCCAGCAGTTTGCACGGAGACAATCAGCCCCAGCATTTT.

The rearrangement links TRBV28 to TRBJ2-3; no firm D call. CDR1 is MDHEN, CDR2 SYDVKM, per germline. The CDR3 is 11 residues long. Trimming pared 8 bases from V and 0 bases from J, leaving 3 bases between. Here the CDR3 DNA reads TGTGCCAGCTACAGCACAGATACGCAGTATTTT. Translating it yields CASYSTDTQYF.

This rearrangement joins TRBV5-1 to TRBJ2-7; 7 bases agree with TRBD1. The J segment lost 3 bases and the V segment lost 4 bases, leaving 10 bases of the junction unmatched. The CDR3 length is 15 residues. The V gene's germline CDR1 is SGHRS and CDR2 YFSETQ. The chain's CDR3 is CASSPAGTAYYEQYF. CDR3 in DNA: TGCGCCAGCAGCCCCGCCGGGACAGCCTACTACGAGCAGTACTTC.

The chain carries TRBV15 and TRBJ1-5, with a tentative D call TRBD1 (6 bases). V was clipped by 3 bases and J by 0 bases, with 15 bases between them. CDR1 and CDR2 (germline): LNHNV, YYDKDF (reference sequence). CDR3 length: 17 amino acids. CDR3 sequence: CATSSGQGLHSNQPQHF. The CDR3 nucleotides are TGTGCCACCAGCAGTGGGCAGGGGTTGCATAGCAATCAGCCCCAGCATTTT.

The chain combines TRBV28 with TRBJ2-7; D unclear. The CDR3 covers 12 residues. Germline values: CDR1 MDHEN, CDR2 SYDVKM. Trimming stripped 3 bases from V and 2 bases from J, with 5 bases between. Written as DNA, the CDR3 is TGTGCCAGCAGTTTTCAACCCTACGAGCAGTACTTC. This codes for CASSFQPYEQYF.

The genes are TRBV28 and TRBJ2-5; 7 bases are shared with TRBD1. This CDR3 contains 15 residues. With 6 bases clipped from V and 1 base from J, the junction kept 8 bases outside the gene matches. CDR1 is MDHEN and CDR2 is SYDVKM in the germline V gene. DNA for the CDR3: TGTGCCAGCAGCCCCGAGGGGGCCGCCCAAGAGACCCAGTACTTC. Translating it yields CASSPEGAAQETQYF. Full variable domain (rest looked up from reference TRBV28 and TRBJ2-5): DVKVTQSSRYLVKRTGEKVFLECVQDMDHENMFWYRQDPGLGLRLIYFSYDVKMKEKGDIPEGYSVSREKKERFSLILESASTNQTSMYLCASSPEGAAQETQYFGPGTRLLVL.